One TCR beta chain is described in this entry. V lost 0 bases and J 4 bases, leaving 13 bases between the germline ends. Germline CDR1 reads MGHRA; CDR2 reads YSYEKL. This CDR3 contains 16 residues. Here immunoSEQ multiplex PCR was the method, and the copy in TCRdb shows in-frame clones only, minus some. The sample contains 90,000 to 95,000 clones, approximately 83% of which appear only once. The record originates from a study of radiation and T cells in renal cell carcinoma. Time point meaning: baseline pretreatment blood. Noted treatment: 15 Gy SBRT to primary tumor, nephrectomy 4 weeks later. The receptor was derived from a man aged 55 to 69 with renal cell carcinoma. The rearrangement links TRBV4-1 to TRBJ2-1; D is unclear. The sample in question was blood, obtained from a patient whose treatment included radiotherapy and nephrectomy. The CDR3 sequence is CASSQDLRSTYNEQFF. For the CDR3, the DNA is TGCGCCAGCAGCCAAGATTTGCGGAGCACTTACAATGAGCAGTTCTTC.